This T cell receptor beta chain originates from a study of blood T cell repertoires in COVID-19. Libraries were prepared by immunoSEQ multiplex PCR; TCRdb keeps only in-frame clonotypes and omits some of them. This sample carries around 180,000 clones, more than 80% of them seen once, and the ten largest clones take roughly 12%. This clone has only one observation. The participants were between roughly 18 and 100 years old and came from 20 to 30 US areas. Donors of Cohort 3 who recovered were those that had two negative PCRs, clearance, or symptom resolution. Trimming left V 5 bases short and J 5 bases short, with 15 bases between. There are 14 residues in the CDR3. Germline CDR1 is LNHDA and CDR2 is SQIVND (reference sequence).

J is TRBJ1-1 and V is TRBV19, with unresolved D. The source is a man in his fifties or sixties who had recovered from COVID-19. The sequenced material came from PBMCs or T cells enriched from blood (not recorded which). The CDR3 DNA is TGTGCCAGTAGTGTTACGGGGAGCAGAACTGAAGCTTTCTTT. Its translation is CASSVTGSRTEAFF.